These 30 T cell receptor beta chains share one sample of origin, sequenced in a study of blood T cell repertoires in COVID-19 (dated by TCRdb to about 2020). To prepare the library, the immunoSEQ multiplex PCR assay was applied. TCRdb retrieved this table from immuneACCESS and kept in-frame rearrangements only. Not all clones are present; in checked studies, unresolved V genes account for under half, and no reason is known for the remainder. This sample lists a few hundred thousand clones; around nine tenths were detected once. About 5% of the sample is in the top ten clones. The sample was PBMCs or T cells enriched from blood (not recorded which). These receptors all come from a man aged 25-40 years who had recovered from COVID-19.

V gene TRBV5-1 combines with J gene TRBJ2-1; D possibly corresponds to TRBD1 (6 bases). V dropped 4 bases and J dropped 4 bases, with 15 bases sitting between them. This CDR3 region has 15 residues. The germline V gene has CDR1 SGHRS and CDR2 YFSETQ. DNA of the CDR3: TGCGCCAGCAGCCGGAGACCAGGGGTTTACAATGAGCAGTTCTTC. It encodes CASSRRPGVYNEQFF.

This sequence joins TRBV9 and TRBJ1-2, with D possibly TRBD1 on 6 matching bases. This CDR3 has 16 amino acids. Germline CDR1 is SGDLS and CDR2 is YYNGEE. The V end lost 4 bases, the J end lost 2 bases, and 18 bases lay between the germline ends. The CDR3 DNA follows: TGTGCCAGCAGCCCGGATGCGGGGGCGTCGAACTATGGCTACACCTTC. Encoded protein: CASSPDAGASNYGYTF.

The chain links TRBV27 to TRBJ1-1; tentatively, D is TRBD1 (6 bases). The CDR3 covers 14 residues. Trimming left V 1 base short and J 13 bases short, with 19 bases between. Germline lookup yields CDR1 MNHEY and CDR2 SMNVEV (reference sequence). CDR3 in amino acids: CASSLWSPPTGYFF. In DNA form, the CDR3 reads TGTGCCAGCAGTTTATGGTCTCCCCCCACAGGGTATTTCTTT.

This chain uses TRBV5-1 with TRBJ1-5, with D perhaps TRBD1 (6 bases). This CDR3 is built from 17 residues. V was trimmed by 0 bases and J by 0 bases, leaving 13 bases between them. CDR1 is SGHRS and CDR2 is YFSETQ in the germline V gene. The CDR3 bases are TGCGCCAGCAGCTTGGAAGGGGGAGGGGATAGCAATCAGCCCCAGCATTTT. Translating gives CASSLEGGGDSNQPQHF.

The V call is TRBV19, the J call TRBJ2-7; the D gene is possibly TRBD1 (6 bases). The germline V gene has CDR1 LNHDA and CDR2 SQIVND (reference sequence). This CDR3 contains 15 residues. V was trimmed by 1 base and J by 1 base, leaving 11 bases between them. The CDR3 is CASSIGTVPSYEQYF. The CDR3 bases are TGTGCCAGTAGTATAGGGACAGTTCCATCCTACGAGCAGTACTTC.

This clone was detected only once. The chain carries TRBV30 and TRBJ1-1; D is uncertain. The CDR3 consists of 11 residues. Trimming took off 2 bases at V and 5 bases at J, with 6 bases between the two ends. The V gene's germline CDR1 is GTSNPN and CDR2 SVGIG (reference sequence). CDR3 sequence: CAWSTLTEAFF. DNA of the CDR3: TGTGCCTGGAGTACATTAACTGAAGCTTTCTTT.

This chain connects TRBV3-1 (or the pseudogene TRBV3-2) to TRBJ1-6; D gene unclear. The CDR3 spans 14 residues. V shed 1 base and J shed 4 bases, with 5 bases lying between them. Germline CDR1 is LGHDT and CDR2 is YNNKEL (reference sequence). The chain's CDR3 is CASSQGGYNSPLHF. The DNA for the CDR3 is TGTGCCAGCAGCCAAGGAGGGTATAATTCACCCCTCCACTTT.

The chain recombines TRBV19 with TRBJ1-1; D possibly corresponds to TRBD1 (6 bases). The CDR3 extends over 13 amino acids. Germline CDR1 and CDR2: LNHDA and SQIVND (reference sequence). Trimming cost V 7 bases and J 0 bases, with 9 bases left between them. CDR3 amino acids: CASIGQMNTEAFF. The CDR3 region has the DNA TGTGCCAGTATTGGACAGATGAACACTGAAGCTTTCTTT.

With respect to this clone: The sample contains more than one DNA sequence encoding this CDR3. The rearrangement links TRBV9 to TRBJ1-5; D unresolved. Germline lookup yields CDR1 SGDLS and CDR2 YYNGEE. This CDR3 is 13 amino acids long. V gave up 2 bases and J gave up 4 bases, with 7 bases separating them. Written as DNA, the CDR3 is TGTGCCAGCAGCGTGGGAGAAAATCAGCCCCAGCATTTT. Amino acids: CASSVGENQPQHF. The full variable domain, with the rest looked up from reference TRBV9 and TRBJ1-5, is DSGVTQTPKHLITATGQRVTLRCSPRSGDLSVYWYQQSLDQGLQFLIQYYNGEERAKGNILERFSAQQFPDLHSELNLSSLELGDSALYFCASSVGENQPQHFGDGTRLSIL.

This clone was picked up one time. The V and J genes are TRBV6-4 and TRBJ2-3; D possibly corresponds to TRBD1 (5 bases). The V gene's germline CDR1 is MRHNA and CDR2 SNTAGT. CDR3 length: 13 residues. The germline V and J ends were trimmed by 8 bases and 3 bases, with 12 bases remaining between them. The CDR3 loop reads CASSYRTTDTQYF. In DNA, the CDR3 is TGTGCCAGCTCATATAGGACAACAGATACGCAGTATTTT.

The chain combines TRBV20-1 with TRBJ2-2, with 7 bases fitting TRBD1. The V gene end was trimmed by 3 bases and the J gene end by 6 bases; junction bases not matched to a gene: 25. This CDR3 region has 20 residues. The germline V gene has CDR1 DFQATT and CDR2 SNEGSKA (reference sequence). CDR3 sequence reads: CSASGSGDRELNRRSGELFF. CDR3 coding DNA: TGCAGTGCTAGTGGTTCCGGCGACAGGGAACTCAACCGGAGGTCCGGGGAGCTGTTTTTT.

The rearrangement joins TRBV6-1 to TRBJ2-1; TRBD1 matches at 7 bases. Germline V CDR1 and CDR2: MNHNS, SASEGT. V shed 2 bases, J shed 7 bases, and the junction held 11 bases outside the gene matches. This CDR3 contains 16 residues. The DNA for the CDR3 is TGTGCCAGCAGTGAATTGGGGACAGTATTACCTAATGAGCAGTTCTTC. This gives the protein CASSELGTVLPNEQFF.

This chain joins TRBV5-1 and TRBJ2-5; 13 bases map to TRBD2. The CDR3 covers 14 residues. Germline V lookup: CDR1 SGHRS, CDR2 YFSETQ. J lost 5 bases, V lost 4 bases, and 2 bases had no gene match. CDR3 bases: TGCGCCAGCAGCCCACTAGCGGGGGGGGAGACCCAGTACTTC. Its protein is CASSPLAGGETQYF.

V usage is TRBV11-2 and J usage is TRBJ2-4; TRBD2 matches 13 bases. V dropped 1 base and J dropped 0; count of bases not matched to a gene: 3. CDR1 and CDR2 (germline): SGHAT, FQNNGV. CDR3 length: 18 residues. The DNA of the CDR3 is TGTGCCAGCAGCTTAGGACTAGCGGGGGGCGCAGCCAAAAACATTCAGTACTTC. Translated: CASSLGLAGGAAKNIQYF.

This chain connects TRBV10-3 to TRBJ1-3; a weak D match, TRBD1 (6 bases). CDR1 is ENHRY and CDR2 is SYGVKD in the germline V gene. Between the trimmed V and J ends, which lost 3 bases and 5 bases, there was a span of 11 bases. The CDR3 is 14 residues long. DNA for the CDR3: TGTGCCATCAGTGATACGGACAGCCGAAACACCATATATTTT. Residues: CAISDTDSRNTIYF.

CDR3 bases: TGCGCCAGCAGCCGGGACAACTATAATTCACCCCTCCACTTT. The encoded protein is CASSRDNYNSPLHF. The chain is built from TRBV4-1 and TRBJ1-6; D is possibly TRBD1 (6 bases). The CDR3 contains 14 residues. Germline loops: CDR1 MGHRA, CDR2 YSYEKL. Trimming stripped 4 bases from V and 3 bases from J, with 7 bases between.

V usage is TRBV6-1 and J usage is TRBJ1-6; TRBD1 matches at 7 bases. The CDR3 has 15 amino acids. With 2 bases clipped from V and 7 bases from J, the junction kept 5 bases outside the gene matches. Germline values: CDR1 MNHNS, CDR2 SASEGT. The CDR3 region is CASSEIGTVNSPLHF. CDR3 DNA sequence: TGTGCCAGCAGTGAAATCGGGACAGTGAATTCACCCCTCCACTTT.

This rearrangement joins TRBV7-8 to TRBJ1-6; 9 positions agree with TRBD1. Germline V lookup: CDR1 SGHVS, CDR2 FQNEAQ. The CDR3 loop spans 15 amino acids. With 6 bases clipped from V and 7 bases from J, the junction kept 7 bases outside the gene matches. The CDR3 loop reads CASRLRDRVNSPLHF. CDR3 DNA: TGTGCCAGCAGGCTCAGGGACAGGGTAAATTCACCCCTCCACTTT.

CDR3 in DNA: TGTGCCAAGATGCAAGGGAGAAAGACTGAAGCTTTCTTT. It translates to CAKMQGRKTEAFF. The chain couples TRBV2 to TRBJ1-1; unclear D gene. The germline V and J ends were trimmed by 10 bases and 5 bases, with 17 bases remaining between them. The CDR3 runs to 13 residues. CDR1 is SNHLY, CDR2 FYNNEI, per germline.

V usage is TRBV5-4 and J usage is TRBJ1-1, with unresolved D. Trimming took off 7 bases at V and 1 base at J, with 8 bases between the two ends. This CDR3 contains 12 residues. Germline CDR1 SGHNT, CDR2 YYREEE (reference sequence). The CDR3 coding sequence is TGTGCCAGCCTTTACAAGAACACTGAAGCTTTCTTT. Protein sequence: CASLYKNTEAFF.

This chain uses TRBV7-6 with TRBJ2-7; 15 positions match TRBD2. The CDR3 sequence is 15 residues long. Germline assignment: CDR1 SGHVS and CDR2 FNYEAQ. Trimming took 5 bases from V and 7 from J; bases not matched to a gene: 6. CDR3 in DNA: TGTGCCAGCAGCCTAATAGGGACTAGCGGGGGGGAGCAGTACTTC. It is translated as CASSLIGTSGGEQYF.

In this sample, this clone turned up a few times. V gene TRBV5-1 combines with J gene TRBJ2-3; 8 bases map to TRBD2. This CDR3 spans 16 amino acids. Germline V lookup: CDR1 SGHRS, CDR2 YFSETQ. The J segment lost 3 bases and the V segment lost 5 bases, leaving 11 bases of the junction unmatched. The DNA of the CDR3 is TGCGCCAGCAGGTGGGGTGCGGGGGGCCTTACAGATACGCAGTATTTT. It encodes CASRWGAGGLTDTQYF.

Written as DNA, the CDR3 is TGTGCCAGCAGCTTAACTGTATCCGGGAGAGAGACCCAGTACTTC. It codes for CASSLTVSGRETQYF. This rearrangement joins TRBV7-9 to TRBJ2-5; D is possibly TRBD2 (6 bases). V gave up 2 bases and J gave up 4 bases, with 14 bases separating them. Per germline, CDR1 SEHNR and CDR2 FQNEAQ (reference sequence). CDR3 length: 15 amino acids.

This clone was observed once. This sequence joins TRBV18 and TRBJ2-7, with 7 bases lining up with TRBD1. V lost 3 bases to trimming and J lost 3 bases; unmatched junction nucleotides: 5. Germline V lookup: CDR1 KGHSH, CDR2 LQKENI. The CDR3 is 14 residues long. The CDR3 DNA reads TGTGCCAGCTCACCGGGTCCAGGGGGCTACGAGCAGTACTTC. This codes for CASSPGPGGYEQYF.

This clone was seen a single time. V is TRBV30 and J is TRBJ1-2, with D tentatively TRBD1 (5 bases). Per the germline V gene, CDR1 is GTSNPN and CDR2 is SVGIG (reference sequence). This CDR3 has 13 residues. V lost 4 bases and J 5 bases, leaving 14 bases between the germline ends. The CDR3 nucleotides read TGTGCCTGGACGGGGGGGGGTTTTTATGGCTACACCTTC. Its translation: CAWTGGGFYGYTF. Complete variable domain (other parts from reference TRBV30 and TRBJ1-2): SQTIHQWPATLVQPVGSPLSLECTVEGTSNPNLYWYRQAAGRGLQLLFYSVGIGQISSEVPQNLSASRPQDRQFILSSKKLLLSDSGFYLCAWTGGGFYGYTFGSGTRLTVV.

This clone was counted once. The V and J genes are TRBV6-2 or TRBV6-3 and TRBJ1-5; weak D call: TRBD1 (5 bases). CDR1 MNHEY and CDR2 SVGEGT come from the germline V gene. The CDR3 has 16 residues. The germline V and J ends were trimmed by 0 bases and 5 bases, with 14 bases remaining between them. The CDR3 nucleotides are TGTGCCAGCAGTTACTCTCCGGGAGGGGATCATCAGCCCCAGCATTTT. Its protein product is CASSYSPGGDHQPQHF.

This clone was found a few times. This rearrangement joins TRBV6-1 to TRBJ1-6; maybe TRBD1 (5 bases). Deletions cut 3 bases from V and 6 bases from J, with 9 bases between. This CDR3 has 14 residues. Germline V gene lookup returns CDR1 MNHNS and CDR2 SASEGT. The CDR3 spells CASSDRQGNSPLHF. In nucleotides, the CDR3 is TGTGCCAGCAGTGATAGGCAGGGTAATTCACCCCTCCACTTT.

This chain uses TRBV9 with TRBJ1-5; TRBD1 matches 10 bases. Germline values: CDR1 SGDLS, CDR2 YYNGEE. There are 17 residues in the CDR3. V shed 4 bases, J shed 0 bases, and the junction held 7 bases outside the gene matches. CDR3 nucleotides: TGTGCCAGCAGCCCCAAGGACAGGGGGGATAGCAATCAGCCCCAGCATTTT. This translates into CASSPKDRGDSNQPQHF.

CDR3 DNA sequence: TGTGCCAGTAACCCCCGGACTAAATTTAACACTGAAGCTTTCTTT. It codes for CASNPRTKFNTEAFF. The chain recombines TRBV19 with TRBJ1-1, with D unresolved. V lost 7 bases, J lost 2 bases, and 17 bases lay in between. CDR1 and CDR2 (germline): LNHDA, SQIVND (reference sequence). CDR3 length: 15 residues.

V usage is TRBV6-4 and J usage is TRBJ2-3; the match to TRBD2 covers 14 bases. The CDR3 consists of 16 residues. With 6 bases clipped from V and 5 bases from J, the junction kept 7 bases outside the gene matches. Germline CDR1 is MRHNA and CDR2 is SNTAGT. As DNA, the CDR3 is TGTGCCAGCAGCTCGACTAGCGGGGGGGCCGAAGATACGCAGTATTTT. Translated, it gives CASSSTSGGAEDTQYF.